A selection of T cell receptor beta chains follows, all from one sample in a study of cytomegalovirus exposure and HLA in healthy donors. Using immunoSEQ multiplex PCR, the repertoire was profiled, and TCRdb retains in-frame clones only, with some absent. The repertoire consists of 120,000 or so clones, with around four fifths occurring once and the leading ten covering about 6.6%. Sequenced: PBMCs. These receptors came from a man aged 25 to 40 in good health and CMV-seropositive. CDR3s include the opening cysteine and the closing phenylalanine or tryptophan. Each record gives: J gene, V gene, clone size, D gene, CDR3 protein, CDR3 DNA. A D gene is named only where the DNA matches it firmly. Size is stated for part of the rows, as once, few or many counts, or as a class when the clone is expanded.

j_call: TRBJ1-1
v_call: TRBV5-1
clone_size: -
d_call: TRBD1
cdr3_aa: CASSGDRGSGTEAFF
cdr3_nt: TGCGCCAGCAGCGGGGACAGGGGAAGTGGCACTGAAGCTTTCTTT

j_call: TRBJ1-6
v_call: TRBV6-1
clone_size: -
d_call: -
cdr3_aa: CASSEIASGFSDNSPLHF
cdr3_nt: TGTGCCAGCAGTGAAATAGCCTCTGGGTTTTCTGATAATTCACCCCTCCACTTT

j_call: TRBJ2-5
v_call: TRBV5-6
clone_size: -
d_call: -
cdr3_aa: CASSLVTLREETQYF
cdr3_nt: TGTGCCAGCAGCTTAGTCACGTTGAGGGAAGAGACCCAGTACTTC

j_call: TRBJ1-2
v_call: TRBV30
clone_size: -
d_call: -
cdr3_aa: CAWSVSGEGYTF
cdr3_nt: TGTGCCTGGAGTGTATCAGGGGAGGGCTACACCTTC

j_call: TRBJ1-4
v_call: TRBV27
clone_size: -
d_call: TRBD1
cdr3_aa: CASRTGGPSNEKLFF
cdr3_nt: TGTGCCAGCCGGACAGGGGGCCCAAGTAATGAAAAACTGTTTTTT

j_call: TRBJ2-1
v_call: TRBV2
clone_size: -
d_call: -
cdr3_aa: CASSAWGRSSYNEQFF
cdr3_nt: TGTGCCAGCAGTGCTTGGGGCCGAAGCTCCTACAATGAGCAGTTCTTC

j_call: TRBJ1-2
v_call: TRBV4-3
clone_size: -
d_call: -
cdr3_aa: CASSQWGGANYGYTF
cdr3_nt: TGCGCCAGCAGCCAATGGGGGGGGGCTAACTATGGCTACACCTTC

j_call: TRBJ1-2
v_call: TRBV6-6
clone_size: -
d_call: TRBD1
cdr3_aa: CASSPGGYGYTF
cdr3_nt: TGTGCCAGCAGCCCAGGGGGTTATGGCTACACCTTC

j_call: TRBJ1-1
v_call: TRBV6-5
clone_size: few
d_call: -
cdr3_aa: CASTRDSMNTEAFF
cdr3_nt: TGTGCCAGCACCCGGGACTCCATGAACACTGAAGCTTTCTTT

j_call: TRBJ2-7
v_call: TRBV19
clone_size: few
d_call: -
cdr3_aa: CASSKGGLEQYF
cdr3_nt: TGTGCCAGCTCTAAGGGGGGGCTTGAGCAGTACTTC

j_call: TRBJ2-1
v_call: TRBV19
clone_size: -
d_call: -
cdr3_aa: CASSIQGQPYNEQFF
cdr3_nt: TGTGCCAGTAGTATACAGGGCCAGCCCTACAATGAGCAGTTCTTC

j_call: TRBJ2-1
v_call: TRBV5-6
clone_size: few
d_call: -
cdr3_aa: CASSQLRDEQFF
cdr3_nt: TGTGCCAGCAGCCAACTCCGCGATGAGCAGTTCTTC

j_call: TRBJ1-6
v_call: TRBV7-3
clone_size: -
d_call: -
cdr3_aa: CASSLTRDSPLHF
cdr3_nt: TGTGCCAGCAGCTTAACTCGAGATTCACCCCTCCACTTT

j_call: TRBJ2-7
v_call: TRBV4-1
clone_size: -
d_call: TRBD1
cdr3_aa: CASSQGGQGVYEQYF
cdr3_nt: TGCGCCAGCAGCCAAGGAGGACAGGGGGTCTACGAGCAGTACTTC

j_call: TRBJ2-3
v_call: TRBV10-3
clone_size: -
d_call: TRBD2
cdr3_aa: CATTGLAGVGTQYF
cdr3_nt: TGTGCCACCACAGGACTAGCGGGGGTTGGCACGCAGTATTTT

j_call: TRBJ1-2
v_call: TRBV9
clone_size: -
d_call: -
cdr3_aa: CASSGFYVGYTF
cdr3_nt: TGTGCCAGCAGCGGTTTCTACGTGGGCTACACCTTC

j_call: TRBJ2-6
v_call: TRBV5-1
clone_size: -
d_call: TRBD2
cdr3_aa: CASSLSPLTSGGTSGANVLTF
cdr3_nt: TGCGCCAGCAGCTTAAGCCCACTGACTAGCGGGGGAACCTCTGGGGCCAACGTCCTGACTTTC

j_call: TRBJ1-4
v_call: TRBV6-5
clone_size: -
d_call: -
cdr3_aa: CASSQPTGEKLFF
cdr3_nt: TGTGCCAGCAGTCAGCCTACGGGGGAAAAACTGTTTTTT

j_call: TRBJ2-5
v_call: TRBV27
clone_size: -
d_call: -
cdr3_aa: CASSFVGGPRETQYF
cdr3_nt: TGTGCCAGCAGTTTCGTCGGGGGGCCGAGGGAGACCCAGTACTTC

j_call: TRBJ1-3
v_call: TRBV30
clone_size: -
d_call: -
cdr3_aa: CAWSGFGADSGNTIYF
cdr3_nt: TGTGCCTGGAGTGGGTTCGGTGCCGACTCTGGAAACACCATATATTTT

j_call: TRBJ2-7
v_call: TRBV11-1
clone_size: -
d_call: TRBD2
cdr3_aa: CASSPGSASGPHSYEQYF
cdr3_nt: TGTGCCAGCAGCCCGGGGTCCGCTAGCGGACCTCACTCCTACGAGCAGTACTTC

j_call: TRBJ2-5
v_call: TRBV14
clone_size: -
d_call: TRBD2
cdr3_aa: CASNRDYQETQYF
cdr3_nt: TGTGCCAGTAACCGGGACTATCAAGAGACCCAGTACTTC

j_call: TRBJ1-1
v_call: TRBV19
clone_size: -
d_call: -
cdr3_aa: CASSIRWAGNTEAFF
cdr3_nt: TGTGCCAGTAGTATAAGATGGGCAGGAAACACTGAAGCTTTCTTT

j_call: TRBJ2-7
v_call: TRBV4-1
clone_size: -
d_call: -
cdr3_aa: CASSPGLGEQYF
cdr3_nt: TGCGCCAGCAGCCCAGGGTTGGGTGAGCAGTACTTC

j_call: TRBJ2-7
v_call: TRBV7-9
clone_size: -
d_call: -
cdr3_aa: CASSLQGYEQYF
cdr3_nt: TGTGCCAGCAGCTTACAGGGCTACGAGCAGTACTTC

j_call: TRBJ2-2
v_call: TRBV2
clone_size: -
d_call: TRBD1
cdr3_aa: CASSEQGAVTGELFF
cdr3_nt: TGTGCCAGCAGTGAACAGGGGGCGGTCACCGGGGAGCTGTTTTTT

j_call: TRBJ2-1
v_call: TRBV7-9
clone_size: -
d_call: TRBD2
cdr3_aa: CASSLGLAGGQGEQFF
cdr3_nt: TGTGCCAGCAGCTTAGGGCTAGCGGGGGGGCAAGGTGAGCAGTTCTTC

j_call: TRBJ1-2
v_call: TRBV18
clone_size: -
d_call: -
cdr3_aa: CASSRWGETENGYTF
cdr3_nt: TGTGCCAGCTCACGATGGGGGGAGACGGAAAATGGCTACACCTTC

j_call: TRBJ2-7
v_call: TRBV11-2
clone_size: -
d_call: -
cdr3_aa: CASGRGGGLYEQYF
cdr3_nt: TGTGCCAGCGGGAGAGGGGGGGGCCTTTACGAGCAGTACTTC